The clone carrying this TCR beta chain was observed once. Its antigen remains unidentified. The germline V gene has CDR1 SGHDN and CDR2 FVKESK. Deletions cut 1 base from V and 6 bases from J, with 9 bases between. The CDR3 has 13 amino acids. These data belong to a study of T cells in localized non-small cell lung cancer. Findings of the study overall: Only one tumor region was sequenced, so heterogeneity remains possible. Measurement of T cell clonality placed uninvolved adjacent lung highest, above the level in tumor. A median of 57 of the top 100 tumor clones appeared in adjacent lung, which was paired and uninvolved. The study linked higher blood T cell density to longer overall survival.

TCRdb's copy holds only in-frame clones and misses some; the assay was immunoSEQ multiplex PCR. The sample has 60,000 to 65,000 clones, 85% to 90% seen once; the top ten hold over 1.5%. The clonotype was recovered from a woman aged 40-69 years with stage I lung adenocarcinoma. The chain links TRBV14 to TRBJ2-5; the D gene is possibly TRBD2 (5 bases). Here the sequenced sample was peripheral blood, taken before any cancer treatment. CDR3 nucleotide sequence: TGTGCCAGCAGCCAAGTGGGGAGAAAGACCCAGTACTTC. As protein: CASSQVGRKTQYF.